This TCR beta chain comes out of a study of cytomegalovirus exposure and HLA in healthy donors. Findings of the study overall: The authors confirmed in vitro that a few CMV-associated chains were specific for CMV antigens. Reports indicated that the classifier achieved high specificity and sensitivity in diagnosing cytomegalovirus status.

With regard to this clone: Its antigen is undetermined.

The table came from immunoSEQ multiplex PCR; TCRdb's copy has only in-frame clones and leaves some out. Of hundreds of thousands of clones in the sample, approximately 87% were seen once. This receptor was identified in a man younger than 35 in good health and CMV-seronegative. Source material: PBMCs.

CDR3 nucleotide sequence: TGCGCCAGCAGCCAAGTGGTAGCGGGGGGTTACAATGAGCAGTTCTTC. Translating it yields CASSQVVAGGYNEQFF. The J gene is TRBJ2-1, the V gene TRBV4-1; 10 nucleotides align to TRBD2. Trimming took 1 base from V and 4 from J; bases not matched to a gene: 4. Germline V lookup: CDR1 MGHRA, CDR2 YSYEKL. This CDR3 contains 16 residues.